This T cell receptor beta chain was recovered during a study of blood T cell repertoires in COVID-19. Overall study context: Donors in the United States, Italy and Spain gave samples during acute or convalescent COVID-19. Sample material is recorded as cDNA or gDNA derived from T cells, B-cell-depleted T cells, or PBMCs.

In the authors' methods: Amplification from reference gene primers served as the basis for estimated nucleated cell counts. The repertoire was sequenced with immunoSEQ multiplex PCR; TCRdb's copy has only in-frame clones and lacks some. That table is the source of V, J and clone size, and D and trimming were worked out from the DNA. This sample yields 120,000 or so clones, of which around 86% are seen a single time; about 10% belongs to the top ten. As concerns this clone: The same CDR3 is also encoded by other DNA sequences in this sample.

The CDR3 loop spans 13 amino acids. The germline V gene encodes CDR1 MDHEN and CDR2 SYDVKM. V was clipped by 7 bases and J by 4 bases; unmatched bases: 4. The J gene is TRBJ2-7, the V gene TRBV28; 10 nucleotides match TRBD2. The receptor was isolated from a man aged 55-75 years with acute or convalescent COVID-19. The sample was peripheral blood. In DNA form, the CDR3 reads TGTGCCAGCAAAGCGGGAGGGCCGTACGAGCAGTACTTC. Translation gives CASKAGGPYEQYF.